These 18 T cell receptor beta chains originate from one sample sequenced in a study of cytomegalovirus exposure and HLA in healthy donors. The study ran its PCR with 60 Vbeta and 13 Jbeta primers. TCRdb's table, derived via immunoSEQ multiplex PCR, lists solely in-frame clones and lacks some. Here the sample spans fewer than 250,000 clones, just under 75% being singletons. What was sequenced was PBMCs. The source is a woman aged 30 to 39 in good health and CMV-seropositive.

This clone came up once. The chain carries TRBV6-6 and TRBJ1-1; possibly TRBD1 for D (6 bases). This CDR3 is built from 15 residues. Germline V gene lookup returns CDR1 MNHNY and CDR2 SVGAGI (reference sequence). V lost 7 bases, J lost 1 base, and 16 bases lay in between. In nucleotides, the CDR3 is TGTGCCAGCACCCAAATAGGACAGTCGAACACTGAAGCTTTCTTT. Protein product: CASTQIGQSNTEAFF.

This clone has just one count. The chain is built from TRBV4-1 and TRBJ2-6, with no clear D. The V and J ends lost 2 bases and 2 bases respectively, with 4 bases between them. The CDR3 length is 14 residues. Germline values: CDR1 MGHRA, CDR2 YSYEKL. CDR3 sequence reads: CASSQITGANVLTF. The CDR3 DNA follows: TGCGCCAGCAGCCAAATAACTGGGGCCAACGTCCTGACTTTC.

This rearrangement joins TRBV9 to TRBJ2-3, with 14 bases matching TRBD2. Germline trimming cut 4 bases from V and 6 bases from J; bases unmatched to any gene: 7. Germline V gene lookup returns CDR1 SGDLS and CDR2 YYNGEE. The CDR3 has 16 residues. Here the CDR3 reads CASSPGTSGSFDTQYF. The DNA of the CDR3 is TGTGCCAGCAGCCCCGGGACTAGCGGGAGTTTCGATACGCAGTATTTT.

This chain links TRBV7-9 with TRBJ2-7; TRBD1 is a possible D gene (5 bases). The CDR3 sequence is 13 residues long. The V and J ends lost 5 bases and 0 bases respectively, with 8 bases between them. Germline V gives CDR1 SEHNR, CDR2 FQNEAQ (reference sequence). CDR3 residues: CASSRQSSYEQYF. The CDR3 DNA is TGTGCCAGCAGCCGACAGAGCTCCTACGAGCAGTACTTC.

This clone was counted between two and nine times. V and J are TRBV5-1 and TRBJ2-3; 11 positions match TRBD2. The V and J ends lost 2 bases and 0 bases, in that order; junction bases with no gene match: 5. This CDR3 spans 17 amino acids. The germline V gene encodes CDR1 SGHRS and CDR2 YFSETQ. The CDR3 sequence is CASSFGLAGGSTDTQYF. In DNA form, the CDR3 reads TGCGCCAGCAGCTTTGGGCTAGCGGGGGGCAGCACAGATACGCAGTATTTT.

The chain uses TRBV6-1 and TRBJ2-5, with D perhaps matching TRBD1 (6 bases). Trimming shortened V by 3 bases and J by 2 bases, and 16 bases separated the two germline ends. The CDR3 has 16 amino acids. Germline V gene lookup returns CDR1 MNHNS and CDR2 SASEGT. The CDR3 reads CASSDLAGQPQETQYF. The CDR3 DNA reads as TGTGCCAGCAGTGATCTGGCAGGACAGCCACAAGAGACCCAGTACTTC.

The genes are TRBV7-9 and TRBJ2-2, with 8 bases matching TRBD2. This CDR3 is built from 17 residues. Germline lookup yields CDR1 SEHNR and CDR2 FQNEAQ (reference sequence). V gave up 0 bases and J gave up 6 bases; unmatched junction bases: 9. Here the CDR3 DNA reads TGTGCCAGCAGCTTAGCGCTCGGGACTAGACGGGCCGGGGAGCTGTTTTTT. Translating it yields CASSLALGTRRAGELFF.

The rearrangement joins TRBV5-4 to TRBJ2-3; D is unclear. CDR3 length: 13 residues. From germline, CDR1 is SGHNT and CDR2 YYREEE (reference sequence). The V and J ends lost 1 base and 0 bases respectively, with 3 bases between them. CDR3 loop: CASSLSSTDTQYF. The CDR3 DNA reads TGTGCCAGCAGCTTGTCTAGCACAGATACGCAGTATTTT.

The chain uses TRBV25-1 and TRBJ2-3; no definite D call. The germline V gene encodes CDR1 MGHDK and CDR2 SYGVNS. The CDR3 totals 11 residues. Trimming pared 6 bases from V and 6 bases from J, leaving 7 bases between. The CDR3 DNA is TGTGCCAGCAGCGAGGAGGATACGCAGTATTTT. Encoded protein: CASSEEDTQYF.

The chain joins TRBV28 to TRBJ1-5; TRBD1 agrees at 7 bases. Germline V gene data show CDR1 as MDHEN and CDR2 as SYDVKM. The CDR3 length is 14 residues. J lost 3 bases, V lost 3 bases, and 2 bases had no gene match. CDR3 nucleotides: TGTGCCAGCAGTTTCGGGACAGTCAATCAGCCCCAGCATTTT. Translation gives CASSFGTVNQPQHF.

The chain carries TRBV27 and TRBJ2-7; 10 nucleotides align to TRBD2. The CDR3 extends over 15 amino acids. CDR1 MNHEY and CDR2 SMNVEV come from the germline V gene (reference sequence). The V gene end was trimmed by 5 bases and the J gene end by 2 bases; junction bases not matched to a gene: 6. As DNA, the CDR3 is TGTGCCAGCAGTCCAGCGGGGGGGGGAGCCTACGAGCAGTACTTC. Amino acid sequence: CASSPAGGGAYEQYF.

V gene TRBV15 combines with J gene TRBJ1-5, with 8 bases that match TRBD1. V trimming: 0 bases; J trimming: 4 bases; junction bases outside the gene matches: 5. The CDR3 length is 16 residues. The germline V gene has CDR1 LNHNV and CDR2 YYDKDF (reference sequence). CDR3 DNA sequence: TGTGCCACCAGCAGAGATTCGGGACAGGCGAATCAGCCCCAGCATTTT. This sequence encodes CATSRDSGQANQPQHF.

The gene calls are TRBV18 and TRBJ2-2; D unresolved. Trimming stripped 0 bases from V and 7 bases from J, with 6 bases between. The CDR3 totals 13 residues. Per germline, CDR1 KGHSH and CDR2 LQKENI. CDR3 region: CASSPPVSGELFF. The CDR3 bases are TGTGCCAGCTCACCACCTGTTAGCGGGGAGCTGTTTTTT.

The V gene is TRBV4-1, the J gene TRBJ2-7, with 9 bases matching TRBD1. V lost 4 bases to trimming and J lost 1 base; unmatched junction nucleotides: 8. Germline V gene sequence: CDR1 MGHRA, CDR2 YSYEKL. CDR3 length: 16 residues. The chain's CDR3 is CASSPSDRGYSYEQYF. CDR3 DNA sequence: TGCGCCAGCAGCCCGTCGGACAGGGGCTATTCCTACGAGCAGTACTTC.

The CDR3 sequence is CASSPRRGVGVETQYF. Here the CDR3 DNA reads TGTGCCAGCAGCCCTAGGCGGGGGGTTGGGGTAGAGACCCAGTACTTC. The chain is built from TRBV5-4 and TRBJ2-5; 8 nucleotides agree with TRBD2. The germline V gene encodes CDR1 SGHNT and CDR2 YYREEE (reference sequence). The CDR3 is 16 amino acids. J gave up 4 bases and V 4 bases, and 12 bases lay outside the gene matches.

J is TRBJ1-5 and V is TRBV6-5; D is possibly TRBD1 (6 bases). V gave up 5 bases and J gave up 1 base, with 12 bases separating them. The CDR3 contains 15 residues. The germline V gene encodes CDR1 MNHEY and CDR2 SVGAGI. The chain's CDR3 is CASSPDRKSNQPQHF. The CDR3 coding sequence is TGTGCCAGCAGTCCGGACAGAAAAAGCAATCAGCCCCAGCATTTT.

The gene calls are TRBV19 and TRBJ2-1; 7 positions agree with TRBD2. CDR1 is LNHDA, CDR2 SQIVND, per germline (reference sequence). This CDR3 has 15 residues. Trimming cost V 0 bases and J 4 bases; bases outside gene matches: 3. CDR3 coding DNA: TGTGCCAGTAGTATAGAGGGACTACCGTACAATGAGCAGTTCTTC. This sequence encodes CASSIEGLPYNEQFF.

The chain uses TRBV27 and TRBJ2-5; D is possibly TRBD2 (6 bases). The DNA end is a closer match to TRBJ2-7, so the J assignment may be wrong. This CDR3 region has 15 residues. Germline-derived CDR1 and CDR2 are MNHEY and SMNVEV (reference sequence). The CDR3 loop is CASSLQSGGNHEQYF. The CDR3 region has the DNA TGTGCCAGCAGTTTACAATCTGGGGGGAACCACGAGCAGTACTTC.